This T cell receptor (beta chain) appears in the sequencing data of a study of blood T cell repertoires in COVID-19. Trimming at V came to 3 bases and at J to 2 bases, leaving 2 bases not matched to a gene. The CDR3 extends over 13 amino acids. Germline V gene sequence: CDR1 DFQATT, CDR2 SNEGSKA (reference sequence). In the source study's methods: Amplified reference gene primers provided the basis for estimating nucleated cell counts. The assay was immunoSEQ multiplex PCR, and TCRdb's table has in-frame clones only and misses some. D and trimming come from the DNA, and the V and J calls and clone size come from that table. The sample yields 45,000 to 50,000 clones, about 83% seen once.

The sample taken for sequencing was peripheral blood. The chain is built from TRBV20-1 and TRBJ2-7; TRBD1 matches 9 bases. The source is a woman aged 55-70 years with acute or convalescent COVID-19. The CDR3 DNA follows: TGCAGTGCTAGTCGACAGGGGGCCTACGAGCAGTACTTC. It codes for CSASRQGAYEQYF.